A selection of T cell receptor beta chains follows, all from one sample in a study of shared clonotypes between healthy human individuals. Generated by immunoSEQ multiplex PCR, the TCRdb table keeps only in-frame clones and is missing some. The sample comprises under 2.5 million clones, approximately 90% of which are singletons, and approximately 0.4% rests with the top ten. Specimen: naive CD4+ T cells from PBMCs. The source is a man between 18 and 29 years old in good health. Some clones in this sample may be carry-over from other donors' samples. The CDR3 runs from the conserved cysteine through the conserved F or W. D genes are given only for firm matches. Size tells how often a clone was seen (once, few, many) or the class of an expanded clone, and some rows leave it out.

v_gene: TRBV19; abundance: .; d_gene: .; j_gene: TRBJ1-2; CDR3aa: CASSGEGQNYGYTF; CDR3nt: TGTGCCAGTAGTGGGGAAGGGCAGAACTATGGCTACACCTTC
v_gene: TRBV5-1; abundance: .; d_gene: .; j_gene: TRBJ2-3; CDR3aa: CASSLQKPSTDTQYF; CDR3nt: TGCGCCAGCAGCTTACAGAAACCTAGCACAGATACGCAGTATTTT
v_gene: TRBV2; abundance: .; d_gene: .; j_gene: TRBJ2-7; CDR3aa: CASSEEGYEQYF; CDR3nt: TGTGCCAGCAGTGAAGAGGGTTACGAGCAGTACTTC
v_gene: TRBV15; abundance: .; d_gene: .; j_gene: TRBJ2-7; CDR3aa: CATSRQQADFPYEQYF; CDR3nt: TGTGCCACCAGCAGACAACAGGCCGACTTTCCCTACGAGCAGTACTTC
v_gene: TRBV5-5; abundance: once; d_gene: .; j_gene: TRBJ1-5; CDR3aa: CASSLEARQEGQPQHF; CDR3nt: TGTGCCAGCAGCTTGGAAGCGCGACAGGAGGGTCAGCCCCAGCATTTT
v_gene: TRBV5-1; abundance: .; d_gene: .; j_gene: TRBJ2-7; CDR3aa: CASSLWGTEQYF; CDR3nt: TGCGCCAGCAGCTTGTGGGGTACCGAGCAGTACTTC
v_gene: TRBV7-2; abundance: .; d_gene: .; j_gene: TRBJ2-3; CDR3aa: CASSFWGGDTQYF; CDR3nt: TGTGCCAGCAGCTTCTGGGGTGGAGATACGCAGTATTTT
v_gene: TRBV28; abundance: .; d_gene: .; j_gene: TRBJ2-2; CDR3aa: CAILGRRAGELFF; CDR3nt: TGTGCCATTCTAGGGAGGCGGGCCGGGGAGCTGTTTTTT
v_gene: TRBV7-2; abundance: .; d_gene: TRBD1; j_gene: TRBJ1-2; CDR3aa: CASSLGYRGSYTF; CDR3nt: TGTGCCAGCAGCTTAGGGTACAGGGGAAGCTACACCTTC
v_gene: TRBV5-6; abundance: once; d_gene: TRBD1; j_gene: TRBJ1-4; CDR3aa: CASSGGTGGRATNEKLFF; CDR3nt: TGTGCCAGCAGCGGAGGGACAGGGGGGCGCGCAACTAATGAAAAACTGTTTTTT
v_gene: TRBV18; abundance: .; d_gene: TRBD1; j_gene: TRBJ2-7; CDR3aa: CASSPPRTGTGLYF; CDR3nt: TGTGCCAGCTCACCACCTCGCACCGGGACAGGCTTATACTTC
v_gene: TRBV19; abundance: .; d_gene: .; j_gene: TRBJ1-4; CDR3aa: CASRAMSGGTYEKLFF; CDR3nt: TGTGCCAGTAGGGCGATGTCGGGGGGAACCTACGAAAAACTGTTTTTT
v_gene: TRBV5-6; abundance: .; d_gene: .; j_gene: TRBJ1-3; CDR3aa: CASSQLRSGNTIYF; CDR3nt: TGTGCCAGCAGCCAGCTTAGGTCTGGAAACACCATATATTTT
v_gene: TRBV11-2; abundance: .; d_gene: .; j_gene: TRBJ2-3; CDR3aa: CASRRWTVTDTQYF; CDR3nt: TGTGCCAGCAGACGCTGGACAGTCACAGATACGCAGTATTTT
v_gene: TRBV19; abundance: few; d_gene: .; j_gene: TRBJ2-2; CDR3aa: CASSRRASNTGELFF; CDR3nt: TGTGCCAGTAGTAGACGGGCCTCGAACACCGGGGAGCTGTTTTTT
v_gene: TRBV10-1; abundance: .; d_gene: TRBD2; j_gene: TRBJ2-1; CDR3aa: CASSALADNEQFF; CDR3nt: TGCGCCAGCAGTGCCCTAGCGGACAATGAGCAGTTCTTC
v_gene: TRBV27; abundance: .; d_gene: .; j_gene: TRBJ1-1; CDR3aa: CASSNLGGTEAFF; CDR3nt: TGTGCCAGCTCCAACCTGGGGGGCACTGAAGCTTTCTTT
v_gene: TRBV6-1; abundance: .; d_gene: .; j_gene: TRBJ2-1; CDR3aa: CASSEALRGYEQFF; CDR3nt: TGTGCCAGCAGTGAAGCACTCAGGGGATATGAGCAGTTCTTC
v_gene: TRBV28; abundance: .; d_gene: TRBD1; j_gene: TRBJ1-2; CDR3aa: CASTILTTGGIDYGYTF; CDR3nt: TGTGCCAGCACCATTCTTACTACAGGGGGTATTGACTATGGCTACACCTTC
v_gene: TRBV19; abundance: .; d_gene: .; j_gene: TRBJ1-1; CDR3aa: CASTYRVGTEAFF; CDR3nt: TGTGCCAGTACCTACAGGGTGGGCACTGAAGCTTTCTTT
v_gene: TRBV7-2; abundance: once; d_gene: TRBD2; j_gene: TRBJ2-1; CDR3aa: CASSRRPPAGGYNEQFF; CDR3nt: TGTGCCAGCAGCAGACGCCCTCCTGCGGGGGGCTACAATGAGCAGTTCTTC
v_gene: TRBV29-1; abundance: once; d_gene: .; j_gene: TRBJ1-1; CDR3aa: CSGGKNTEAFF; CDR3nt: TGCAGCGGGGGCAAGAACACTGAAGCTTTCTTT
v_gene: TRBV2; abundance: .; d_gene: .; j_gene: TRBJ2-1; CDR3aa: CASSEGAPEQFF; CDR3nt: TGTGCCAGCAGTGAAGGGGCCCCTGAGCAGTTCTTC
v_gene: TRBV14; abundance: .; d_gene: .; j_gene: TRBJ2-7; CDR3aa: CASSQEPGKSEQYF; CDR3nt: TGTGCCAGCAGCCAAGAGCCCGGGAAGAGCGAGCAGTACTTC
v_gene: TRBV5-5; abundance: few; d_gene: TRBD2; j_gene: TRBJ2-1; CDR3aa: CASSLVGRASYNEQFF; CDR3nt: TGTGCCAGCAGCTTGGTCGGGAGGGCCAGCTACAATGAGCAGTTCTTC
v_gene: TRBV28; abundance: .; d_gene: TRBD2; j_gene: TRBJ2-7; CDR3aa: CASSLNPGLAGGNSYEQYF; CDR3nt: TGTGCCAGCAGCCTTAATCCGGGACTAGCGGGAGGGAACTCCTACGAGCAGTACTTC
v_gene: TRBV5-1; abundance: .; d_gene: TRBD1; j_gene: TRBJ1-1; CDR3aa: CASSLGQGDAEAFF; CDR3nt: TGCGCCAGCAGCTTGGGACAGGGGGATGCGGAAGCTTTCTTT
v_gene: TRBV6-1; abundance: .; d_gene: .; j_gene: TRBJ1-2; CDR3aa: CASSDRGIQGYTF; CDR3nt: TGTGCCAGCAGTGACAGGGGCATCCAGGGCTACACCTTC
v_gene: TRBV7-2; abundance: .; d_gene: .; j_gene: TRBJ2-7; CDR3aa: CASTLMEGMGGQYF; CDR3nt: TGTGCCAGCACCTTAATGGAGGGAATGGGGGGGCAGTACTTC
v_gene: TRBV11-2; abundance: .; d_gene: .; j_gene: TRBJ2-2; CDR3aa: CASRGNEAGELFF; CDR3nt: TGTGCCAGCAGGGGAAATGAGGCCGGGGAGCTGTTTTTT
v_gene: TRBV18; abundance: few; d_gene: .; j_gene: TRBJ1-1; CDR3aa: CAGGGNTEAFF; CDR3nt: TGTGCCGGAGGGGGGAACACTGAAGCTTTCTTT
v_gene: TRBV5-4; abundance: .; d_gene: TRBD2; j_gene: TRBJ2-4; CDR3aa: CASSTGLAGGNGNIQYF; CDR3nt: TGTGCCAGCAGCACGGGACTAGCGGGAGGGAACGGAAACATTCAGTACTTC